What follows are 14 T cell receptor beta chains derived from one specimen sequenced in a study of vaccination effects on CD4 cells after COVID-19. Isolating CD4+ T cells followed less than 11 days of culture. These receptors' targets are unknown. The repertoire was sequenced with immunoSEQ multiplex PCR; TCRdb's copy has only in-frame clones and lacks some. The sample consists of about 28,000 clones, approximately 60% of them appearing once. Material: CD4+ T cells from PBMCs cultured without peptide, obtained before COVID-19 vaccination. The receptor source for this set is a human donor who received a COVID-19 vaccine.

This clone turned up a few times. The genes are TRBV5-5 and TRBJ2-2; 8 positions match TRBD1. This CDR3 spans 15 amino acids. The V gene's germline CDR1 is SGHKS and CDR2 YYEKEE (reference sequence). Unmatched junction bases numbered 9, after V lost 4 bases and J lost 7 bases. The CDR3 loop is CASSSLPRGHGELFF. CDR3 DNA: TGTGCCAGCAGCAGCCTTCCCAGGGGGCACGGGGAGCTGTTTTTT.

The chain recombines TRBV6-1 with TRBJ2-1, with 8 bases that match TRBD2. V gave up 5 bases and J gave up 7 bases; unmatched junction bases: 7. CDR3 length: 14 amino acids. Germline V gene data show CDR1 as MNHNS and CDR2 as SASEGT. The CDR3 bases are TGTGCCAGCAGTTATTCGGGAGGGCCGAATGAGCAGTTCTTC. Translating gives CASSYSGGPNEQFF.

V and J are TRBV7-2 and TRBJ2-2; D unresolved. The CDR3 is made up of 14 amino acids. Germline V lookup: CDR1 SGHTA, CDR2 FQGNSA. Trimming pared 7 bases from V and 5 bases from J, leaving 14 bases between. The CDR3 DNA is TGTGCCAGCATCATAGTGCAAGGGACCGGGGAGCTGTTTTTT. It yields the protein CASIIVQGTGELFF.

This clone was seen a few times. This rearrangement joins TRBV5-6 to TRBJ1-1; D remains ambiguous. Trimming left V 1 base short and J 8 bases short, with 9 bases between. The CDR3 has 12 amino acids. Germline values: CDR1 SGHDT, CDR2 YYEEEE. The CDR3: CASSLRWEEAFF. The CDR3, as DNA: TGTGCCAGCAGCTTGAGGTGGGAGGAAGCTTTCTTT.

V gene TRBV6-5 combines with J gene TRBJ1-1, with D possibly being TRBD1 (6 bases). The V gene's germline CDR1 is MNHEY and CDR2 SVGAGI. The CDR3 is 13 residues long. With 7 bases removed from V and 1 base from J, the gap between germline ends came to 10 bases. The CDR3 here is CASIGTSNTEAFF. For the CDR3, the DNA is TGTGCCAGCATCGGGACATCGAACACTGAAGCTTTCTTT.

V and J are TRBV5-6 and TRBJ2-7, with unresolved D. The CDR3 runs 11 residues. Germline V gene sequence: CDR1 SGHDT, CDR2 YYEEEE. Trimming removed 3 bases at V and 3 bases at J, with 4 bases between. CDR3 sequence (DNA): TGTGCCAGCAGCTACGACTACGAGCAGTACTTC. It translates to CASSYDYEQYF.

This clone was seen once. The chain uses TRBV18 and TRBJ1-6; 7 nucleotides match TRBD1. The J segment lost 8 bases and the V segment lost 5 bases, leaving 9 bases of the junction unmatched. Germline-derived CDR1 and CDR2 are KGHSH and LQKENI. This CDR3 is built from 15 residues. Written as DNA, the CDR3 is TGTGCCAGCTCAGGCGGCGACAGGGCCTATTCACCCCTCCACTTT. It specifies CASSGGDRAYSPLHF.

This chain joins TRBV3-1 (or the pseudogene TRBV3-2) and TRBJ1-1; TRBD1 is a possible D gene (6 bases). Trimming shortened V by 2 bases and J by 10 bases, and 14 bases separated the two germline ends. The CDR3 has 13 amino acids. Germline assignment: CDR1 LGHDT and CDR2 YNNKEL (reference sequence). This CDR3 reads CASSQQTGPSAFF. The CDR3 region has the DNA TGTGCCAGCAGCCAACAAACAGGGCCCTCAGCTTTCTTT.

This clone was seen only once. V is TRBV3-1 (or the pseudogene TRBV3-2) and J is TRBJ2-1, with D perhaps TRBD2 (6 bases). Germline-derived CDR1 and CDR2 are LGHDT and YNNKEL (reference sequence). This CDR3 has 15 amino acids. Trimming removed 1 base from V and 7 bases from J, with 14 bases in between. The CDR3 loop is CASSQAGLANNEQFF. CDR3 nucleotide sequence: TGTGCCAGCAGCCAAGCTGGGCTAGCGAATAATGAGCAGTTCTTC.

This clone was picked up a small number of times. The CDR3 DNA follows: TGTGCCAGCAGCGGGGGACAGTTGGAGCCCCAGCATTTT. This sequence encodes CASSGGQLEPQHF. J is TRBJ1-5 and V is TRBV7-9; 7 nucleotides align to TRBD1. This CDR3 has 13 residues. Germline V gene data show CDR1 as SEHNR and CDR2 as FQNEAQ (reference sequence). Germline trimming cut 5 bases from V and 8 bases from J; bases unmatched to any gene: 6.

The genes are TRBV6-4 and TRBJ2-3; TRBD2 matches 9 bases. The CDR3 is made up of 15 amino acids. Germline V CDR1 and CDR2: MRHNA, SNTAGT. Trimming took 6 bases from V and 6 from J; bases not matched to a gene: 10. CDR3 DNA: TGTGCCAGCAGACACTCCGGCGGGGGGGCCGATACGCAGTATTTT. It is translated as CASRHSGGGADTQYF.

In its sample, this clone was seen a few times. The CDR3 protein is CASSQSRGWGTEAFF. CDR3 nucleotides: TGTGCCAGCAGCCAGTCGAGAGGATGGGGGACTGAAGCTTTCTTT. The V and J genes are TRBV14 and TRBJ1-1; weak D call: TRBD1 (5 bases). Per germline, CDR1 SGHDN and CDR2 FVKESK. Trimming removed 3 bases from V and 5 bases from J, with 16 bases in between. CDR3 length: 15 residues. The full variable domain, in which reference TRBV14 and TRBJ1-1 provide the parts outside the CDR3, is EAGVTQFPSHSVIEKGQTVTLRCDPISGHDNLYWYRRVMGKEIKFLLHFVKESKQDESGMPNNRFLAERTGGTYSTLKVQPAELEDSGVYFCASSQSRGWGTEAFFGQGTRLTVV.

This clone was counted between two and nine times. The CDR3 bases are TGCGCCAGCAGCTTGTATTTGGGGGGAGATGAGCAGTTCTTC. Its protein product is CASSLYLGGDEQFF. The rearrangement joins TRBV5-1 to TRBJ2-1; D is possibly TRBD2 (6 bases). Trimming left V 1 base short and J 8 bases short, with 13 bases between. Germline CDR1 and CDR2: SGHRS and YFSETQ. This CDR3 region has 14 residues.

This clone was picked up a small number of times. The chain employs TRBV19 and TRBJ1-1; 7 bases match TRBD1. V was pared by 5 bases and J by 10 bases, with 13 bases of the junction left unmatched. The CDR3 sequence is 14 residues long. Germline CDR1 LNHDA, CDR2 SQIVND (reference sequence). The CDR3 bases are TGTGCCAGTAGTCGACAGGGTAGGGGTTCTGGAGCTTTCTTT. Translated, it gives CASSRQGRGSGAFF.